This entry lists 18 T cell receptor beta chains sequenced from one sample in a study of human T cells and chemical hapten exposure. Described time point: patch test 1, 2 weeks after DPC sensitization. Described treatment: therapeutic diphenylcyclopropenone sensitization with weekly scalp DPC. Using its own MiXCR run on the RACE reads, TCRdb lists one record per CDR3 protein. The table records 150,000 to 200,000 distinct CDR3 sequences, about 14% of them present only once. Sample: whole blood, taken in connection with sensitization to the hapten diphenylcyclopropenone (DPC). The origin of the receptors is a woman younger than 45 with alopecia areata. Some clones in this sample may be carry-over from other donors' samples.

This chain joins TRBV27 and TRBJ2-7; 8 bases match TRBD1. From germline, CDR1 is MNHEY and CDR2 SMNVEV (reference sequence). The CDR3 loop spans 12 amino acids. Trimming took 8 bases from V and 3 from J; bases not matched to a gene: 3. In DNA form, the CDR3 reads TGTGCCAGCGGGACAGGTTACTACGAGCAGTACTTC. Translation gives CASGTGYYEQYF.

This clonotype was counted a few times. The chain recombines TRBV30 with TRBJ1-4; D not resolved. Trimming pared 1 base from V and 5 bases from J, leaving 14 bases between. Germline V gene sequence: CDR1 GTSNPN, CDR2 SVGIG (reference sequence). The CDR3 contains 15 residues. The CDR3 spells CAWSEVGRSNEKLFF. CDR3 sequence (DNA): TGTGCCTGGAGTGAGGTCGGCCGCTCCAATGAAAAACTGTTTTTT.

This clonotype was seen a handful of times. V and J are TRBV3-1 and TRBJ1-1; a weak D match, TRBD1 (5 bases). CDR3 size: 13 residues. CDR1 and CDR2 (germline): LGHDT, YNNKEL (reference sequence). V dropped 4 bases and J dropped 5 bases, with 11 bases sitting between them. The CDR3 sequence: CASSRGRGTEAFF. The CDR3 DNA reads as TGTGCCAGCAGCCGGGGGAGAGGAACTGAAGCTTTCTTT.

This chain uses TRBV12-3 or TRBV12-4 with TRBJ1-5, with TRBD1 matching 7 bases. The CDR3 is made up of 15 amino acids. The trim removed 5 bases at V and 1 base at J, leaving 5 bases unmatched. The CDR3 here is CASSNQGQSNQPQHF. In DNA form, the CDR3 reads TGTGCCAGCAGTAACCAGGGACAGAGCAATCAGCCCCAGCATTTT.

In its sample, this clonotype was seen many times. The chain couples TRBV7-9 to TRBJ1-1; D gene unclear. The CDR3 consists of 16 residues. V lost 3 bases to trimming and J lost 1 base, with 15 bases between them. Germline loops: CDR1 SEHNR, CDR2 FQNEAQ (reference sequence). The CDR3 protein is CASSFPGVGPNTEAFF. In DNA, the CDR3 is TGTGCCAGCAGCTTCCCGGGAGTAGGGCCGAACACTGAAGCTTTCTTT.

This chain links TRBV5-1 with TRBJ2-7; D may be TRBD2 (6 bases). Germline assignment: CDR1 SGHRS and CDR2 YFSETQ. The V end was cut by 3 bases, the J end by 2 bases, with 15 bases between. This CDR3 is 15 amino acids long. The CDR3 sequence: CASSSNSGAAYEQYF. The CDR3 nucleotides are TGCGCCAGCAGCTCCAATTCGGGAGCAGCCTACGAGCAGTACTTC.

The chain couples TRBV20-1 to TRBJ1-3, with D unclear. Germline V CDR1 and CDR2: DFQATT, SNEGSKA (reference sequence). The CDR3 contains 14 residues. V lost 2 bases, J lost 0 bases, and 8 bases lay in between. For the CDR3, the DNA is TGCAGTGCTAGAAGGGTAGGCTCTGGAAACACCATATATTTT. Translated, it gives CSARRVGSGNTIYF.

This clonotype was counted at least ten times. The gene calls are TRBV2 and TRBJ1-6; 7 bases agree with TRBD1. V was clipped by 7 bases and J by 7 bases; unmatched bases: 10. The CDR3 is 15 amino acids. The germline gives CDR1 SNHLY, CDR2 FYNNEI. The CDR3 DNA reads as TGTGCCAGCAATCTGCGGACAGGAGGGAATTCACCCCTCCACTTT. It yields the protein CASNLRTGGNSPLHF.

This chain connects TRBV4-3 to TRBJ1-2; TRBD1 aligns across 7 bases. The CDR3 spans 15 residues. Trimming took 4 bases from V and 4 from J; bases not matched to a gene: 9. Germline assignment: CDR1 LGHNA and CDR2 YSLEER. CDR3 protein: CASSPHGDSAYGYTF. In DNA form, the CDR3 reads TGCGCCAGCAGCCCTCATGGGGACAGTGCCTATGGCTACACCTTC.

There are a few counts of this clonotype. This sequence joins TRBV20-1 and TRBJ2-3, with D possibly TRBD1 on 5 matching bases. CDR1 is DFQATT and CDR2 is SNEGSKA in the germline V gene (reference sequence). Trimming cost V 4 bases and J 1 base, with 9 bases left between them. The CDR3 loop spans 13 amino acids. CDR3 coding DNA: TGCAGTGCTACAGAACAGGGCACAGATACGCAGTATTTT. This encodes CSATEQGTDTQYF.

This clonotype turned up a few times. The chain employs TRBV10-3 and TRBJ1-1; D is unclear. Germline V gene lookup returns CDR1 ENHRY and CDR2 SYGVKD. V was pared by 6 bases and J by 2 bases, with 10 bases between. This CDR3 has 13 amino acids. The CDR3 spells CAISPTVNTEAFF. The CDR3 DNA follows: TGTGCCATCAGCCCGACCGTTAACACTGAAGCTTTCTTT.

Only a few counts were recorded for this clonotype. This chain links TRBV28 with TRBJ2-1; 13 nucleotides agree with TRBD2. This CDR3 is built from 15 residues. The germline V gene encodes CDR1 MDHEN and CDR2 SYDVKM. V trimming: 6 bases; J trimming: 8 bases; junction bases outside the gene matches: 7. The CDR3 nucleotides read TGTGCCAGCAGCCGACTAGCGGGGGGTCACGATGAGCAGTTCTTC. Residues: CASSRLAGGHDEQFF.

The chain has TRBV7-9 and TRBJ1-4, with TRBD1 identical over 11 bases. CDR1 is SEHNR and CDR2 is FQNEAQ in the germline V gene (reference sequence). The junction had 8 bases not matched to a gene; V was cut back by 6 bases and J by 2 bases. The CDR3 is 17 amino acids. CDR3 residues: CASSAGTGGGTNEKLFF. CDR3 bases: TGTGCCAGCAGTGCCGGGACAGGGGGTGGCACTAATGAAAAACTGTTTTTT.

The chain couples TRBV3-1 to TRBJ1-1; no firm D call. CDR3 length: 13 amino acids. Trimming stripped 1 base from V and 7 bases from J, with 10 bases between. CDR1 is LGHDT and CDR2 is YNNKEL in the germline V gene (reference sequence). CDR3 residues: CASSQASGNEAFF. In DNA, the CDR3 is TGTGCCAGCAGCCAAGCGAGCGGGAATGAAGCTTTCTTT. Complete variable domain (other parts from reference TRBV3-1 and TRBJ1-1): DTAVSQTPKYLVTQMGNDKSIKCEQNLGHDTMYWYKQDSKKFLKIMFSYNNKELIINETVPNRFSPKSPDKAHLNLHINSLELGDSAVYFCASSQASGNEAFFGQGTRLTVV.

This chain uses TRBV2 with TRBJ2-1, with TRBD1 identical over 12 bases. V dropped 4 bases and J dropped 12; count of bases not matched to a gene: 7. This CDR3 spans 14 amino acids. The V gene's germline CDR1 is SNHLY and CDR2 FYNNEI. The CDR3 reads CASSVGTGGEGQFF. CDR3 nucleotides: TGTGCCAGCAGTGTTGGGACAGGGGGCGAGGGGCAGTTCTTC.

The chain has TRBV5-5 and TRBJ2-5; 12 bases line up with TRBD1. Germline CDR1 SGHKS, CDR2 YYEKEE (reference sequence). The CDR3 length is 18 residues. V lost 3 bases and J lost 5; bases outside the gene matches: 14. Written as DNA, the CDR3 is TGTGCCAGCAGCTCGCTCCCCGGGACAGGGGGCGCCGGGGAGACCCAGTACTTC. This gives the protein CASSSLPGTGGAGETQYF.

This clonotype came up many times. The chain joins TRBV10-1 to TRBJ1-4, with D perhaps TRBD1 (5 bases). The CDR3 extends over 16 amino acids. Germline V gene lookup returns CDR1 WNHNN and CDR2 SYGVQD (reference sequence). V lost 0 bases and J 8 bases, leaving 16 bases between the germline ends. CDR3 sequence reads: CASSESKDTRGEKLFF. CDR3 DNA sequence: TGCGCCAGCAGTGAGTCGAAGGACACCCGAGGGGAAAAACTGTTTTTT.

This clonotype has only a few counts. CDR3 sequence reads: CASSWTGGNTEAFF. As DNA, the CDR3 is TGTGCCAGCAGCTGGACAGGGGGGAACACTGAAGCTTTCTTT. The V call is TRBV11-2, the J call TRBJ1-1; TRBD1 agrees at 10 bases. The CDR3 has 14 amino acids. Trimming removed 4 bases from V and 1 base from J; junction bases left unmatched: 0. In germline, CDR1 is SGHAT, CDR2 FQNNGV.